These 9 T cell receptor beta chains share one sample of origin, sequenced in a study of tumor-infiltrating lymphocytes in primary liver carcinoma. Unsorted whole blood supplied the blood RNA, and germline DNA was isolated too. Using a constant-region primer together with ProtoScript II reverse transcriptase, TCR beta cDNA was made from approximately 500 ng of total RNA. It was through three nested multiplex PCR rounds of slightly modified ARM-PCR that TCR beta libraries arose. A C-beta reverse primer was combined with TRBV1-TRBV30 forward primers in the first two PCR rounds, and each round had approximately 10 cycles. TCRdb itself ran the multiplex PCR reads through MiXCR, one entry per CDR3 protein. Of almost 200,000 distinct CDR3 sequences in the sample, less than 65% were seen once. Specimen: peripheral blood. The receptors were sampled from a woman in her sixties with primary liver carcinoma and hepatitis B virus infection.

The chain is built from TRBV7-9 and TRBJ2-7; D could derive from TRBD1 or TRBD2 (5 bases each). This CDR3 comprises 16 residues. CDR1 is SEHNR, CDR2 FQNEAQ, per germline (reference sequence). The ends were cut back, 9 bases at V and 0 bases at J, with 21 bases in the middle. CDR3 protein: CARSGPGPRSSYEQYF. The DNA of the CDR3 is TGTGCCAGAAGCGGACCGGGACCTAGAAGCTCCTACGAGCAGTACTTC.

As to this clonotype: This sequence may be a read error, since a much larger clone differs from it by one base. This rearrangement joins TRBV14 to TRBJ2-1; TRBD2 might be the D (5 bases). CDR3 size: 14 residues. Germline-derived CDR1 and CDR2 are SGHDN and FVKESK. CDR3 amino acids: CASNQETSYNEQFF. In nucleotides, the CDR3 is TGTGCCAGCAACCAAGAAACTAGCTACAATGAGCAGTTCTTC.

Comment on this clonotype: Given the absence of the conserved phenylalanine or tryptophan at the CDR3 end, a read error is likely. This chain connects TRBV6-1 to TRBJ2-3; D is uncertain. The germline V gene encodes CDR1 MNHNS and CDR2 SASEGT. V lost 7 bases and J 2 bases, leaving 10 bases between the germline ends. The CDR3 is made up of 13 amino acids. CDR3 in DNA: TGTGCCAGCATCGACATCATCACAGATACGCAGTATTAT. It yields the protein CASIDIITDTQYY.

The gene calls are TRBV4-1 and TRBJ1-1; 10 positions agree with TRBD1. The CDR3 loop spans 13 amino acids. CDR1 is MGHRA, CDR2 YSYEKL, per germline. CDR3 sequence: CACRQGANTEAFF. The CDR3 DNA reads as TGCGCTTGCAGACAGGGGGCCAACACTGAAGCTTTCTTT.

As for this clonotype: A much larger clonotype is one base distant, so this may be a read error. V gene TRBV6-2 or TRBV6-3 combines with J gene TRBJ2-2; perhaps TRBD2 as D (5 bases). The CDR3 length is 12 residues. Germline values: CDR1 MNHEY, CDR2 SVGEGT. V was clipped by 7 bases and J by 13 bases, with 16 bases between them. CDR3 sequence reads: CASTEGYRGLFF. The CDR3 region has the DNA TGTGCCAGCACCGAAGGGTACCGGGGGCTGTTTTTT.

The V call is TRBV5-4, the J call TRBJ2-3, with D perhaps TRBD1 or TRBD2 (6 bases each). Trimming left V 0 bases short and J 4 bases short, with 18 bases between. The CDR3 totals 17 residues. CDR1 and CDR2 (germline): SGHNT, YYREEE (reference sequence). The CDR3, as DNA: TGTGCCAGCAGCTTGGCCGGGGGCAGGGGAGGATCAGATACGCAGTATTTT. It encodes CASSLAGGRGGSDTQYF.

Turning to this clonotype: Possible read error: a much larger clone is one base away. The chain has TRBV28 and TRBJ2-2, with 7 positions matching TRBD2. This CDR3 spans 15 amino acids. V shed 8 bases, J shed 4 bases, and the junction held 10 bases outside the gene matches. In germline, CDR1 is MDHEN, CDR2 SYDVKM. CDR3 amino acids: CASCSGGGGTGELFF. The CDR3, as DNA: TGTGCCAGCTGTTCGGGCGGGGGAGGCACCGGGGAGCTGTTTTTT.

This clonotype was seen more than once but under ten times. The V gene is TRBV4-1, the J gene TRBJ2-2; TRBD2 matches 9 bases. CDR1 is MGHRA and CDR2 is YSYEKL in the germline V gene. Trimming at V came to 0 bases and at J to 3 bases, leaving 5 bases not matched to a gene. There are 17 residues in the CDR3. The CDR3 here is CASSQDGSGGYTGELFF. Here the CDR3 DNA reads TGCGCCAGCAGCCAAGATGGTAGCGGGGGATACACCGGGGAGCTGTTTTTT.

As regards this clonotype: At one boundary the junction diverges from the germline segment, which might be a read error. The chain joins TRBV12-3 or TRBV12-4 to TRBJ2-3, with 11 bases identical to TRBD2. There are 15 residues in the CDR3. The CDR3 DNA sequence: TGTGCCAGCATACCTACTAGCGGGAGAAGGGATACGCAGTGTTTT. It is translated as CASIPTSGRRDTQCF.